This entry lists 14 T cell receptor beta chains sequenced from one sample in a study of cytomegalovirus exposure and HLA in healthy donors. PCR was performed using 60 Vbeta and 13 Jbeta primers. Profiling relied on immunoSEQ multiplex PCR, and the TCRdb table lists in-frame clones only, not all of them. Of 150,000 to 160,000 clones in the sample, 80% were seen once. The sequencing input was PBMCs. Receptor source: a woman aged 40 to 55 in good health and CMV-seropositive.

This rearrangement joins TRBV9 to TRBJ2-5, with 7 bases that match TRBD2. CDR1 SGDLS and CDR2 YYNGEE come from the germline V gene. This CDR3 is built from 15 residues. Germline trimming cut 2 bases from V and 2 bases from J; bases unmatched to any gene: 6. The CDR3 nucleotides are TGTGCCAGCAGCGTCGGCGGGAGAGTTCAAGAGACCCAGTACTTC. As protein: CASSVGGRVQETQYF. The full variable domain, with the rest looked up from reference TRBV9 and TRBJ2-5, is DSGVTQTPKHLITATGQRVTLRCSPRSGDLSVYWYQQSLDQGLQFLIQYYNGEERAKGNILERFSAQQFPDLHSELNLSSLELGDSALYFCASSVGGRVQETQYFGPGTRLLVL.

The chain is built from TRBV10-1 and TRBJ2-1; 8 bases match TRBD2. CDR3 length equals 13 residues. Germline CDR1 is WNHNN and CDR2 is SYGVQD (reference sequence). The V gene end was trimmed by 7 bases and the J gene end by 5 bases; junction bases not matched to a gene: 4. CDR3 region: CASNSGADNEQFF. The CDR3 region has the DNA TGCGCCAGCAATAGCGGGGCCGACAATGAGCAGTTCTTC.

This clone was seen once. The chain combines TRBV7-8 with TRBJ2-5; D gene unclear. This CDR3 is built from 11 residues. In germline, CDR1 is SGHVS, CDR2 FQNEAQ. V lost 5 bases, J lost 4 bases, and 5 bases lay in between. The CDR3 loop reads CASSLPETQYF. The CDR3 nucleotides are TGTGCCAGCAGCCTCCCAGAGACCCAGTACTTC.

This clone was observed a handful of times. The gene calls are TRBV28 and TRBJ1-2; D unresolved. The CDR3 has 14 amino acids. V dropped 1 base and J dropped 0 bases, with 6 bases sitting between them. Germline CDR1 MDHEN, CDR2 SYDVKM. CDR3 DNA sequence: TGTGCCAGCAGTTTATTGTACACTAACTATGGCTACACCTTC. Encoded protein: CASSLLYTNYGYTF.

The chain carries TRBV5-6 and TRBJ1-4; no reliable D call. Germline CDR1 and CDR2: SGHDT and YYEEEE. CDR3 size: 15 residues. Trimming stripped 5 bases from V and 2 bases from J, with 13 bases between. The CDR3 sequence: CASRRREATNEKLFF. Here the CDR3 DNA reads TGTGCCAGCAGGCGTAGGGAGGCCACTAATGAAAAACTGTTTTTT.

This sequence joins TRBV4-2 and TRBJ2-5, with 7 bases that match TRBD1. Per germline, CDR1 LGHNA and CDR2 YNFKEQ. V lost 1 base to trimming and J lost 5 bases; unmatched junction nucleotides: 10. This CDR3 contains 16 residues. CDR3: CASSQAFEGAGETQYF. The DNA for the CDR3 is TGTGCCAGCAGCCAAGCTTTTGAGGGGGCTGGGGAGACCCAGTACTTC.

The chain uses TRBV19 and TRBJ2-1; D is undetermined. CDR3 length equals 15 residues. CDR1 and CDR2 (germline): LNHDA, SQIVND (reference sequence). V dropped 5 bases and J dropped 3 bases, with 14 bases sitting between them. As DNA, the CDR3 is TGTGCCAGTAGTGACAACAGTTTACTCTACAATGAGCAGTTCTTC. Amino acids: CASSDNSLLYNEQFF.

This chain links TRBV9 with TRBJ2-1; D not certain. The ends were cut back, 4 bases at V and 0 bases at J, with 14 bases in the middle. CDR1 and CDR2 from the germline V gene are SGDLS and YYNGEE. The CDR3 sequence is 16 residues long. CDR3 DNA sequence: TGTGCCAGCAGCTTAAGCGCGGCCGTCTCCTACAATGAGCAGTTCTTC. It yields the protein CASSLSAAVSYNEQFF.

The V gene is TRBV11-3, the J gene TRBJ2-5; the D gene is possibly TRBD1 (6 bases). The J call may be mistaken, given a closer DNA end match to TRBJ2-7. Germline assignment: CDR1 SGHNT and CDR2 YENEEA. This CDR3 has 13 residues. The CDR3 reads CASRKGVLYEQYF. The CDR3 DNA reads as TGTGCCAGCCGCAAGGGGGTCCTCTACGAGCAGTACTTC.

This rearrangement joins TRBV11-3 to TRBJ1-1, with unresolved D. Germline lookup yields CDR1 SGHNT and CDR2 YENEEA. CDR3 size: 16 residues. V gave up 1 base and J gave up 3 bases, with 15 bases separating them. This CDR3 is CASSLGSVTADTEAFF. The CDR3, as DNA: TGTGCCAGCAGCTTAGGGTCCGTGACGGCGGACACTGAAGCTTTCTTT.

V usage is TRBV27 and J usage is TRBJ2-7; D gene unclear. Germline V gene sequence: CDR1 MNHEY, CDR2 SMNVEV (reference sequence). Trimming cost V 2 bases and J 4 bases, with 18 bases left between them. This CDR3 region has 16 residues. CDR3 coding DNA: TGTGCCAGCAGTTTAAACCCCTCGACTGGAGAATACGAGCAGTACTTC. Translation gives CASSLNPSTGEYEQYF.

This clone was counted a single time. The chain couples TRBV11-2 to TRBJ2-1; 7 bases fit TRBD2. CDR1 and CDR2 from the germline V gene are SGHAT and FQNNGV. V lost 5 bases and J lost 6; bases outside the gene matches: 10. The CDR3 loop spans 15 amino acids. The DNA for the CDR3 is TGTGCCAGCAGCCCCGTGGCGGGAGTGGGCAATGAGCAGTTCTTC. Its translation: CASSPVAGVGNEQFF.

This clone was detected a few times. CDR3 region: CASSPRTGGSGTIYF. The CDR3 nucleotides read TGCGCCAGCAGCCCCCGGACAGGGGGTAGTGGAACCATATATTTT. The chain recombines TRBV5-1 with TRBJ1-3; 10 positions match TRBD1. The length of the CDR3 is 15 residues. CDR1 is SGHRS and CDR2 is YFSETQ in the germline V gene. Trimming removed 4 bases from V and 10 bases from J; junction bases left unmatched: 11.

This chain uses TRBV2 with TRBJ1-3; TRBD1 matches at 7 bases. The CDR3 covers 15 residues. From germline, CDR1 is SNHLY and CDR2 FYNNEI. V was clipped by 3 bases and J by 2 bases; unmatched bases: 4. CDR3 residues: CASSDKGAPGNTIYF. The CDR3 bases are TGTGCCAGCAGTGACAAGGGGGCCCCTGGAAACACCATATATTTT.